This TCR beta chain was identified during a study of control samples from healthy donors and cancer patients. The CDR3 is 14 amino acids. V was shortened by 6 bases and J by 6 bases, with 17 bases between the two germline ends. Germline loops: CDR1 KGHSH, CDR2 LQKENI. Data came from immunoSEQ multiplex PCR; TCRdb stores just in-frame clones and leaves some out. The table lists about 210,000 clones. The chain combines TRBV18 with TRBJ1-1; D not certain. This receptor was taken from a woman between 25 and 40 years old in good health. The source material was blood. CDR3 region: CASSNAVAGAEAFF. The DNA of the CDR3 is TGTGCCAGCTCCAATGCCGTAGCGGGCGCTGAAGCTTTCTTT.